The 24 T cell receptor beta chains reported below all come from one sample, sequenced in a study of T cell changes during pregnancy in multiple sclerosis (dated by TCRdb to between 2017 and 2020). Libraries came from the immunoSEQ multiplex PCR assay. This immuneACCESS table, as held by TCRdb, lists in-frame sequences with V and J called but not all clones. Of the missing ones, under half trace to an unresolved V gene in checked studies; the others have no known cause. The sample table shows 100,000 or so clones, and 94% are seen once. The ten top clones hold about 1.7% of the sample. The material was peripheral blood, obtained after pregnancy. These receptors were obtained from a female donor in good health, enrolled as a control in a pregnancy study.

This sequence joins TRBV15 and TRBJ2-2; 10 bases match TRBD2. Trimming cost V 4 bases and J 8 bases; bases outside gene matches: 1. Germline CDR1 is LNHNV and CDR2 is YYDKDF (reference sequence). This CDR3 comprises 13 residues. CDR3 nucleotide sequence: TGTGCCACCAGCACTAGCGGGAGTGGGGAGCTGTTTTTT. Amino acid sequence: CATSTSGSGELFF.

This chain joins TRBV19 and TRBJ1-5; D may be TRBD1 (5 bases). The V and J ends lost 5 bases and 2 bases respectively, with 13 bases between them. The CDR3 runs to 15 residues. Germline V gives CDR1 LNHDA, CDR2 SQIVND (reference sequence). CDR3: CASSSGGTGNQPQHF. The CDR3, as DNA: TGTGCCAGTAGTTCGGGGGGTACGGGCAATCAGCCCCAGCATTTT.

The CDR3 DNA reads TGTGCCAGCAGTCTCTCAGGCGGACAGGGGAGTGAGCAGTTCTTC. Translated: CASSLSGGQGSEQFF. J is TRBJ2-1 and V is TRBV7-9, with 9 bases lining up with TRBD1. The CDR3 covers 15 residues. Germline loops: CDR1 SEHNR, CDR2 FQNEAQ (reference sequence). Trimming removed 6 bases from V and 9 bases from J; junction bases left unmatched: 12.

V usage is TRBV7-9 and J usage is TRBJ1-2; tentative D call: TRBD1 (5 bases). The CDR3 sequence is 14 residues long. The V end lost 2 bases, the J end lost 8 bases, and 15 bases lay between the germline ends. CDR1 is SEHNR, CDR2 FQNEAQ, per germline (reference sequence). CDR3 residues: CASSLTGGTIGYTF. In DNA, the CDR3 is TGTGCCAGCAGCTTAACGGGGGGTACGATCGGCTACACCTTC. Filled out from reference TRBV7-9 and TRBJ1-2, the complete variable domain reads DTGVSQNPRHKITKRGQNVTFRCDPISEHNRLYWYRQTLGQGPEFLTYFQNEAQLEKSRLLSDRFSAERPKGSFSTLEIQRTEQGDSAMYLCASSLTGGTIGYTFGSGTRLTVV.

This chain connects TRBV2 to TRBJ2-5; 9 nucleotides align to TRBD2. With 7 bases clipped from V and 2 bases from J, the junction kept 8 bases outside the gene matches. Germline loops: CDR1 SNHLY, CDR2 FYNNEI. This CDR3 has 15 residues. CDR3 amino acids: CASNPSGIIQETQYF. Written as DNA, the CDR3 is TGTGCCAGCAACCCTAGCGGGATAATACAAGAGACCCAGTACTTC. The whole variable domain, remainder taken from reference TRBV2 and TRBJ2-5, is EPEVTQTPSHQVTQMGQEVILRCVPISNHLYFYWYRQILGQKVEFLVSFYNNEISEKSEIFDDQFSVERPDGSNFTLKIRSTKLEDSAMYFCASNPSGIIQETQYFGPGTRLLVL.

The rearrangement links TRBV5-1 to TRBJ1-4; 7 bases agree with TRBD1. This CDR3 is built from 15 residues. Losses at the gene ends were 0 bases for V and 7 bases for J; bases not matched to a gene: 6. Germline values: CDR1 SGHRS, CDR2 YFSETQ. CDR3 amino acids: CASSLVGTDLEKLFF. The CDR3 nucleotides read TGCGCCAGCAGCTTGGTTGGGACAGATCTTGAAAAACTGTTTTTT.

This chain links TRBV19 with TRBJ2-2; 16 bases match TRBD2. Trimming at V came to 6 bases and at J to 6 bases, leaving 7 bases not matched to a gene. CDR3 length: 17 amino acids. Germline V gene lookup returns CDR1 LNHDA and CDR2 SQIVND (reference sequence). CDR3 in DNA: TGTGCCAGTAGCACCGGGACTAGCGGGAGGGCCCCCGGGGAGCTGTTTTTT. Protein sequence: CASSTGTSGRAPGELFF.

The rearrangement links TRBV29-1 to TRBJ1-1; tentative D call: TRBD1 (5 bases). The CDR3 runs 14 residues. Trimming removed 7 bases from V and 1 base from J, with 16 bases in between. Per the germline V gene, CDR1 is SQVTM and CDR2 is ANQGSEA. The CDR3 DNA reads TGCAGCGCTGCTTCGAGCGGGGCGAACACTGAAGCTTTCTTT. Protein sequence: CSAASSGANTEAFF.

The rearrangement joins TRBV9 to TRBJ2-1, with 15 bases aligning to TRBD2. The CDR3 contains 15 residues. CDR1 SGDLS and CDR2 YYNGEE come from the germline V gene. V shed 3 bases, J shed 9 bases, and the junction held 4 bases outside the gene matches. CDR3 protein: CASSAGGLAGGEQFF. CDR3 coding DNA: TGTGCCAGCAGCGCAGGGGGACTAGCGGGAGGTGAGCAGTTCTTC.

This clone has just one count. The chain uses TRBV5-1 and TRBJ1-1; D remains unclear. CDR3 length: 13 residues. V was trimmed by 5 bases and J by 2 bases, leaving 10 bases between them. Germline loops: CDR1 SGHRS, CDR2 YFSETQ. As DNA, the CDR3 is TGCGCCAGCAGGGCCAGGCTCAACACTGAAGCTTTCTTT. Encoded protein: CASRARLNTEAFF. The full variable domain, completed using reference TRBV5-1 and TRBJ1-1, is KAGVTQTPRYLIKTRGQQVTLSCSPISGHRSVSWYQQTPGQGLQFLFEYFSETQRNKGNFPGRFSGRQFSNSRSEMNVSTLELGDSALYLCASRARLNTEAFFGQGTRLTVV.

The chain combines TRBV4-1 with TRBJ2-6; weak D call: TRBD1 (6 bases). CDR1 and CDR2 from the germline V gene are MGHRA and YSYEKL. The CDR3 totals 16 residues. The germline V and J ends were trimmed by 2 bases and 2 bases, with 10 bases remaining between them. CDR3 nucleotides: TGCGCCAGCAGCCAAACAGGGAGTACTGGGGCCAACGTCCTGACTTTC. Translating it yields CASSQTGSTGANVLTF.

On this clone: This CDR3 is also generated by other DNA sequences in the sample. The CDR3, as DNA: TGTGCCAGCTCGCCCTCTACTACAGATACGCAGTATTTT. Protein sequence: CASSPSTTDTQYF. The chain couples TRBV18 to TRBJ2-3; D is unclear. Germline CDR1 reads KGHSH; CDR2 reads LQKENI. V was trimmed by 6 bases and J by 3 bases, leaving 10 bases between them. This CDR3 spans 13 amino acids.

This chain joins TRBV4-1 and TRBJ2-2, with 9 nucleotides matching TRBD1. The V and J ends lost 4 bases and 5 bases, in that order; junction bases with no gene match: 5. The CDR3 runs 15 residues. CDR1 is MGHRA and CDR2 is YSYEKL in the germline V gene. This CDR3 is CASSPIGTGTGELFF. Written as DNA, the CDR3 is TGCGCCAGCAGCCCAATTGGGACAGGGACCGGGGAGCTGTTTTTT.

The CDR3 DNA follows: TGTGCCAGCAGTGACAGGGTAGCCTCCGGTGAAGCTTTCTTT. Translation: CASSDRVASGEAFF. The gene calls are TRBV2 and TRBJ1-1; D might be TRBD1 (5 bases). Germline CDR1 is SNHLY and CDR2 is FYNNEI. V lost 3 bases to trimming and J lost 7 bases, with 15 bases between them. The CDR3 totals 14 residues.

The rearrangement joins TRBV2 to TRBJ1-1; D call uncertain. V lost 7 bases to trimming and J lost 1 base, with 13 bases between them. Germline V gene lookup returns CDR1 SNHLY and CDR2 FYNNEI. The CDR3 is made up of 14 amino acids. The CDR3 DNA sequence: TGTGCCAGCACTAGACCACAAAAGAACACTGAAGCTTTCTTT. Translating gives CASTRPQKNTEAFF.

This sequence joins TRBV19 and TRBJ1-5, with D maybe TRBD1 (5 bases). The V gene lost 3 bases and the J gene lost 4 bases, with 19 bases spanning the gap. The length of the CDR3 is 17 residues. From germline, CDR1 is LNHDA and CDR2 SQIVND (reference sequence). The DNA of the CDR3 is TGTGCCAGTAGTATTCCCCAAGGGACTCTGGGGAATCAGCCCCAGCATTTT. It codes for CASSIPQGTLGNQPQHF.

The rearrangement uses TRBV5-1 and TRBJ2-7; 8 bases agree with TRBD2. V shed 7 bases, J shed 0 bases, and the junction held 6 bases outside the gene matches. Germline V CDR1 and CDR2: SGHRS, YFSETQ. This CDR3 is 14 amino acids long. Here the CDR3 reads CASSREDSSYEQYF. The CDR3 DNA is TGCGCCAGCTCGCGGGAGGATAGCTCCTACGAGCAGTACTTC. The whole variable domain, filled in from reference TRBV5-1 and TRBJ2-7, reads KAGVTQTPRYLIKTRGQQVTLSCSPISGHRSVSWYQQTPGQGLQFLFEYFSETQRNKGNFPGRFSGRQFSNSRSEMNVSTLELGDSALYLCASSREDSSYEQYFGPGTRLTVT.

This chain links TRBV10-3 with TRBJ2-1; TRBD2 aligns across 7 bases. V gave up 10 bases and J gave up 8 bases; unmatched junction bases: 14. Looked up from germline, CDR1 is ENHRY and CDR2 is SYGVKD. CDR3 length: 14 amino acids. The chain's CDR3 is CATRGGSQTHEQFF. In nucleotides, the CDR3 is TGTGCCACCCGAGGCGGGAGTCAAACCCATGAGCAGTTCTTC.

The chain uses TRBV19 and TRBJ2-7; TRBD2 is a possible D gene (5 bases). Trimming pared 3 bases from V and 2 bases from J, leaving 11 bases between. The CDR3 runs to 14 residues. Germline V gene lookup returns CDR1 LNHDA and CDR2 SQIVND (reference sequence). The CDR3 reads CASSMWLATYEQYF. CDR3 sequence (DNA): TGTGCCAGTAGTATGTGGCTAGCTACCTACGAGCAGTACTTC.

V gene TRBV5-5 combines with J gene TRBJ2-7; a possible D gene is TRBD2 (5 bases). The V end lost 4 bases, the J end lost 0 bases, and 17 bases lay between the germline ends. The length of the CDR3 is 16 residues. Germline CDR1 reads SGHKS; CDR2 reads YYEKEE (reference sequence). DNA for the CDR3: TGTGCCAGCAGCATCTCTACCGGGATAAGCTCCTACGAGCAGTACTTC. It translates to CASSISTGISSYEQYF.

The rearrangement uses TRBV7-6 and TRBJ2-7; D is ambiguous. Trimming pared 5 bases from V and 3 bases from J, leaving 26 bases between. The germline gives CDR1 SGHVS, CDR2 FNYEAQ. The CDR3 contains 18 residues. The CDR3 DNA is TGTGCCAGCAGCCCCCACCCGTCGCTGAGTAATTACGACTACGAGCAGTACTTC. Translation gives CASSPHPSLSNYDYEQYF.

The chain couples TRBV6-6 to TRBJ2-7, with TRBD1 identical over 7 bases. The V gene's germline CDR1 is MNHNY and CDR2 SVGAGI (reference sequence). After removal of 2 bases from V and 5 bases from J, the junction contained 6 bases not matched to a gene. The CDR3 sequence is 14 residues long. The CDR3: CASSYRGLGDEQYF. CDR3 nucleotide sequence: TGTGCCAGCAGTTACAGGGGGCTTGGGGACGAGCAGTACTTC.

The chain links TRBV28 to TRBJ2-5, with 14 nucleotides matching TRBD2. V was clipped by 5 bases and J by 5 bases; unmatched bases: 13. This CDR3 contains 18 residues. Germline V gene sequence: CDR1 MDHEN, CDR2 SYDVKM. The CDR3 here is CASSLTGTSGSLRETQYF. The CDR3 DNA reads TGTGCCAGCAGTCTGACCGGGACTAGCGGGAGCCTACGCGAGACCCAGTACTTC.

The chain recombines TRBV5-6 with TRBJ2-1; D may be TRBD2 (6 bases). CDR3 length: 14 residues. The V end lost 6 bases, the J end lost 10 bases, and 20 bases lay between the germline ends. Germline V lookup: CDR1 SGHDT, CDR2 YYEEEE. CDR3 bases: TGTGCCAGCACTGGTATGCGGGGAGCAGGCGAGCAGTTCTTC. This sequence encodes CASTGMRGAGEQFF.